This TCR beta chain stems from a study of control samples from healthy donors and cancer patients. Trimming took off 4 bases at V and 2 bases at J, with 9 bases between the two ends. The CDR3 is 13 amino acids. Looked up from germline, CDR1 is SGHKS and CDR2 is YYEKEE (reference sequence). Assay: immunoSEQ multiplex PCR; the TCRdb copy retains only in-frame clones and omits some. The repertoire consists of roughly 120,000 clones, with around 88% occurring once and the leading ten covering roughly 3.2%. The chain is built from TRBV5-5 and TRBJ2-5; D not certain. The sequencing input was blood. The sequence came from a middle-aged man in good health. The CDR3 sequence is CASSRAPQETQYF. The CDR3 DNA sequence: TGTGCCAGCAGCCGGGCACCACAAGAGACCCAGTACTTC.